This TCR beta chain was sequenced in a study of blood T cell repertoires in COVID-19. Study overall: Italy, Spain and the United States were the sources of the convalescent and acute COVID-19 samples. In each case, the material was cDNA or gDNA derived from T cells, B-cell-depleted T cells, or PBMCs.

The repertoire was sequenced with immunoSEQ multiplex PCR; TCRdb's copy has only in-frame clones and lacks some. The table has a few hundred thousand clones, less than 85% seen once. The CDR3 contains 17 residues. Deletions cut 4 bases from V and 2 bases from J, with 21 bases between. CDR1 and CDR2 from the germline V gene are LNHDA and SQIVND (reference sequence). The receptor's source is a woman under 30 with acute or convalescent COVID-19. Material for sequencing was peripheral blood. The rearrangement joins TRBV19 to TRBJ2-7, with TRBD1 as a possible D gene (5 bases). CDR3 in DNA: TGTGCCAGTAGTAGCTGGGGTCTTACAGGAATTCCCTACGAGCAGTACTTC. Its protein is CASSSWGLTGIPYEQYF.